The 17 T cell receptor beta chains reported below all come from one sample, sequenced in a study of cytomegalovirus exposure and HLA in healthy donors. 13 Jbeta primers and 60 Vbeta primers were used for the PCR. Assay used: immunoSEQ multiplex PCR; TCRdb lists only in-frame clones, some missing. In the table there are roughly 250,000 clones, 80% of which are singletons. The sample comprised PBMCs. Receptors were obtained from a girl aged 2 to 9 in good health and CMV-seronegative.

The chain recombines TRBV7-6 with TRBJ1-5; possibly TRBD1 for D (5 bases). Germline values: CDR1 SGHVS, CDR2 FNYEAQ. V was shortened by 4 bases and J by 7 bases, with 17 bases between the two germline ends. The CDR3 contains 15 residues. CDR3 region: CASSSEPGGTQPQHF. The CDR3 nucleotides are TGTGCCAGCAGCTCCGAGCCAGGAGGGACCCAGCCCCAGCATTTT.

The chain combines TRBV7-9 with TRBJ2-7; D may be TRBD1 (6 bases). The V end lost 3 bases, the J end lost 1 base, and 7 bases lay between the germline ends. CDR3 length: 13 amino acids. Per germline, CDR1 SEHNR and CDR2 FQNEAQ (reference sequence). DNA of the CDR3: TGTGCCAGCAGCTTTCAGGGGTCCTACGAGCAGTACTTC. Amino acid sequence: CASSFQGSYEQYF.

The chain carries TRBV6-6 and TRBJ2-3; TRBD2 matches 7 bases. Germline values: CDR1 MNHNY, CDR2 SVGAGI (reference sequence). After removal of 6 bases from V and 5 bases from J, the junction contained 11 bases not matched to a gene. The CDR3 covers 15 residues. CDR3 amino acids: CASRTSGGAVDTQYF. The DNA for the CDR3 is TGTGCCAGCAGAACCTCGGGGGGAGCGGTAGATACGCAGTATTTT.

Only one count was recorded for this clone. This sample also contains other DNA sequences that code for the same CDR3. This chain's CDR3 is CASSQGTGNQPQHF. The CDR3 DNA follows: TGCGCCAGCAGCCAAGGAACAGGGAATCAGCCCCAGCATTTT. This chain connects TRBV4-1 to TRBJ1-5; D might be TRBD1 (6 bases). Germline lookup yields CDR1 MGHRA and CDR2 YSYEKL. V was clipped by 1 base and J by 4 bases, with 8 bases between them. The CDR3 spans 14 residues.

This chain links TRBV27 with TRBJ1-1, with D unresolved. From germline, CDR1 is MNHEY and CDR2 SMNVEV (reference sequence). V lost 3 bases and J 5 bases, leaving 4 bases between the germline ends. The CDR3 spans 11 residues. The CDR3 loop reads CASSFGTEAFF. Written as DNA, the CDR3 is TGTGCCAGCAGTTTCGGGACTGAAGCTTTCTTT.

This chain uses TRBV13 with TRBJ2-4; TRBD1 is a possible D gene (5 bases). Between the trimmed V and J ends, which lost 5 bases and 1 base, there was a span of 15 bases. The germline V gene has CDR1 PRHDT and CDR2 FYEKMQ (reference sequence). This CDR3 has 16 amino acids. CDR3 region: CASSLQELRAKNIQYF. Written as DNA, the CDR3 is TGTGCCAGCAGCCTACAGGAGCTCCGTGCCAAAAACATTCAGTACTTC.

This sequence joins TRBV6-1 and TRBJ2-7; D uncertain. CDR3 length: 11 amino acids. In germline, CDR1 is MNHNS, CDR2 SASEGT. V was pared by 7 bases and J by 3 bases, with 7 bases between. The CDR3 DNA is TGTGCCAGCAACTACTTCTACGAGCAGTACTTC. Amino acid sequence: CASNYFYEQYF.

The V gene is TRBV5-1, the J gene TRBJ2-3; D gene uncertain. This CDR3 has 14 residues. V lost 0 bases and J lost 2, with 7 bases in between. In germline, CDR1 is SGHRS, CDR2 YFSETQ. DNA of the CDR3: TGCGCCAGCAGCTTGGCAGGCATCACAGATACGCAGTATTTT. Protein: CASSLAGITDTQYF.

The chain carries TRBV1 and TRBJ1-2. TRBV1 is deemed a pseudogene. This CDR3 has 15 residues. CDR3 sequence (DNA): TGCACCAGCAGCGGGGGGGCAGGGCGGAACTATGGCTACACCTTC. This translates into CTSSGGAGRNYGYTF.

This clone has just a few counts. This rearrangement joins TRBV6-6 to TRBJ2-7; possibly TRBD1 for D (7 bases). The CDR3 covers 13 residues. Trimming took 7 bases from V and 2 from J, leaving 12 bases between them. Per germline, CDR1 MNHNY and CDR2 SVGAGI (reference sequence). This CDR3 reads CASTGGSTYEQYF. The DNA for the CDR3 is TGTGCCAGCACAGGGGGGTCCACCTACGAGCAGTACTTC.

V and J are TRBV15 and TRBJ1-2, with 9 bases identical to TRBD1. Germline V gives CDR1 LNHNV, CDR2 YYDKDF (reference sequence). The CDR3 spans 14 residues. V dropped 7 bases and J dropped 7; count of bases not matched to a gene: 10. The CDR3 region has the DNA TGTGCCACCATCCGAGGGGACAGGGAGGGTGGCTACACCTTC. It is translated as CATIRGDREGGYTF. Combining the CDR3 with reference TRBV15 and TRBJ1-2 gives the whole variable domain DAMVIQNPRYQVTQFGKPVTLSCSQTLNHNVMYWYQQKSSQAPKLLFHYYDKDFNNEADTPDNFQSRRPNTSFCFLDIRSPGLGDTAMYLCATIRGDREGGYTFGSGTRLTVV.

V usage is TRBV9 and J usage is TRBJ1-1; 7 positions agree with TRBD1. The CDR3 totals 14 residues. Germline assignment: CDR1 SGDLS and CDR2 YYNGEE. V dropped 7 bases and J dropped 5; count of bases not matched to a gene: 11. The CDR3 bases are TGTGCCAGCGCCCGACAGGGAGAGGGGACTGAAGCTTTCTTT. Protein sequence: CASARQGEGTEAFF.

This sequence joins TRBV5-1 and TRBJ2-7; TRBD1 matches at 7 bases. Germline CDR1 and CDR2: SGHRS and YFSETQ. The CDR3 consists of 12 residues. With V trimmed by 4 bases and J by 5 bases, 3 bases remained unmatched. The CDR3 DNA sequence: TGCGCCAGCAGCGAAACAGGGGACGAGCAGTACTTC. It yields the protein CASSETGDEQYF.

This CDR3 reads CASSTRPRMNTEAFF. As DNA, the CDR3 is TGTGCCAGCAGCACCCGACCTAGGATGAACACTGAAGCTTTCTTT. The V gene is TRBV5-4, the J gene TRBJ1-1; D gene unclear. Germline V gene data show CDR1 as SGHNT and CDR2 as YYREEE (reference sequence). V was clipped by 4 bases and J by 0 bases, with 13 bases between them. The CDR3 runs 15 residues.

The J gene is TRBJ2-5, the V gene TRBV6-6; 8 bases are shared with TRBD1. CDR1 and CDR2 from the germline V gene are MNHNY and SVGAGI (reference sequence). The CDR3 has 13 residues. V dropped 6 bases and J dropped 5; count of bases not matched to a gene: 5. The CDR3 nucleotides read TGTGCCAGCAGCTCAAGACAGGGGGAGACCCAGTACTTC. Its protein product is CASSSRQGETQYF.

J is TRBJ1-2 and V is TRBV28; 8 bases map to TRBD1. In germline, CDR1 is MDHEN, CDR2 SYDVKM. CDR3 size: 12 residues. J gave up 5 bases and V 7 bases, and 3 bases lay outside the gene matches. DNA of the CDR3: TGTGCCAGCAATAGACAGGGGTATGGCTACACCTTC. Residues: CASNRQGYGYTF.

This chain uses TRBV2 with TRBJ1-5; TRBD1 matches at 8 bases. This CDR3 is 13 amino acids long. Germline V lookup: CDR1 SNHLY, CDR2 FYNNEI. The ends lost 10 bases at V and 9 bases at J; junction bases unmatched: 11. CDR3 loop: CATGTGSVGPQHF. In nucleotides, the CDR3 is TGTGCCACCGGGACAGGCAGTGTGGGGCCCCAGCATTTT.